This passage covers 19 T cell receptor beta chains from one sample sequenced in a study of OX40 agonist ivuxolimab in advanced cancers. Method: immunoSEQ multiplex PCR; TCRdb's copy keeps in-frame clones and lacks some. The sample lists 60,000 to 65,000 clones, approximately 90% seen once, with 12% in the top ten. This specimen consisted of CD4+ or CD8+ T cells sorted from blood, obtained in a trial of the OX40 agonist ivuxolimab. The origin of the receptors is an adult with an advanced solid tumor such as melanoma, head and neck, liver or kidney cancer.

The chain joins TRBV21-1 to TRBJ2-2; the tabulated D call, TRBD2, remains unverified against the DNA. TRBV21-1 is listed as a pseudogene. This CDR3 is 20 amino acids long. CDR3 protein: CASSKASPSIEGPTTGELFF. The CDR3 DNA sequence: TGTGCCAGCAGCAAAGCTAGCCCCTCTATAGAGGGTCCAACCACCGGGGAGCTGTTTTTT.

V usage is TRBV4-1 and J usage is TRBJ1-4; 9 nucleotides line up with TRBD1. Germline CDR1 MGHRA, CDR2 YSYEKL. V dropped 1 base and J dropped 8; count of bases not matched to a gene: 5. The CDR3 is 15 residues long. CDR3 sequence (DNA): TGCGCCAGCAGCCAAGTAGGGACAGGGAGCGAAAAACTGTTTTTT. Translation: CASSQVGTGSEKLFF.

The J gene is TRBJ1-5, the V gene TRBV7-9; perhaps TRBD1 as D (6 bases). The CDR3 spans 16 residues. V shed 1 base and J shed 4 bases, with 14 bases lying between them. Germline CDR1 and CDR2: SEHNR and FQNEAQ (reference sequence). Here the CDR3 DNA reads TGTGCCAGCAGCTTAGGCGCAGGGGAGGTAAATCAGCCCCAGCATTTT. As protein: CASSLGAGEVNQPQHF. Using reference TRBV7-9 and TRBJ1-5 for the parts outside the CDR3, the full variable domain is DTGVSQNPRHKITKRGQNVTFRCDPISEHNRLYWYRQTLGQGPEFLTYFQNEAQLEKSRLLSDRFSAERPKGSFSTLEIQRTEQGDSAMYLCASSLGAGEVNQPQHFGDGTRLSIL.

The chain recombines TRBV27 with TRBJ2-7; 11 bases are shared with TRBD2. V lost 5 bases to trimming and J lost 3 bases; unmatched junction nucleotides: 3. The CDR3 contains 14 residues. CDR1 MNHEY and CDR2 SMNVEV come from the germline V gene (reference sequence). CDR3 sequence: CASSGTSGNYEQYF. The CDR3 bases are TGTGCCAGCAGTGGGACTAGCGGAAACTACGAGCAGTACTTC.

This clone was counted between two and nine times. The chain has TRBV15 and TRBJ2-2; no clear D. From germline, CDR1 is LNHNV and CDR2 YYDKDF (reference sequence). The CDR3 covers 15 residues. Trimming stripped 0 bases from V and 3 bases from J, with 8 bases between. CDR3 loop: CATSRDDAHTGELFF. CDR3 DNA: TGTGCCACCAGCAGAGATGACGCTCACACCGGGGAGCTGTTTTTT. The variable domain in full, with the rest retrieved from reference TRBV15 and TRBJ2-2, is DAMVIQNPRYQVTQFGKPVTLSCSQTLNHNVMYWYQQKSSQAPKLLFHYYDKDFNNEADTPDNFQSRRPNTSFCFLDIRSPGLGDTAMYLCATSRDDAHTGELFFGEGSRLTVL.

V gene TRBV2 combines with J gene TRBJ1-6, with D possibly being TRBD1 (5 bases). The CDR3 loop spans 16 amino acids. V shed 4 bases and J shed 5 bases, with 15 bases lying between them. Germline V gives CDR1 SNHLY, CDR2 FYNNEI. CDR3 loop: CASSVSWGANNSPLHF. CDR3 sequence (DNA): TGTGCCAGCAGTGTTAGTTGGGGCGCGAATAATTCACCCCTCCACTTT.

This chain connects TRBV6-6 to TRBJ2-1, with D perhaps given as TRBD1 or TRBD2 (7 bases each). Germline V gene lookup returns CDR1 MNHNY and CDR2 SVGAGI (reference sequence). V lost 2 bases, J lost 9 bases, and 17 bases lay in between. The CDR3 extends over 15 amino acids. DNA of the CDR3: TGTGCCAGCAGTTACCCGACCAGGGGGGGAGCTGAGCAGTTCTTC. This sequence encodes CASSYPTRGGAEQFF.

This chain uses TRBV5-6 with TRBJ1-2; D is possibly TRBD1 (5 bases). V shed 1 base and J shed 4 bases, with 14 bases lying between them. CDR1 and CDR2 (germline): SGHDT, YYEEEE. The CDR3 totals 15 residues. The CDR3 coding sequence is TGTGCCAGCAGCTTGCTGCTGGGGGGAGGCTATGGCTACACCTTC. Encoded protein: CASSLLLGGGYGYTF.

This sequence joins TRBV4-1 and TRBJ2-7, with D perhaps TRBD2 (5 bases). The CDR3 consists of 15 residues. The V gene's germline CDR1 is MGHRA and CDR2 YSYEKL. Deletions cut 1 base from V and 6 bases from J, with 16 bases between. The CDR3 DNA reads TGCGCCAGCAGCCAAGCGCGGTCTAGCATAGGCGAGCAGTACTTC. As protein: CASSQARSSIGEQYF.

V gene TRBV27 combines with J gene TRBJ2-3; D remains unclear. Trimming pared 4 bases from V and 2 bases from J, leaving 4 bases between. Germline assignment: CDR1 MNHEY and CDR2 SMNVEV (reference sequence). This CDR3 is built from 12 residues. CDR3 in DNA: TGTGCCAGCAGTTCCGACACAGATACGCAGTATTTT. Residues: CASSSDTDTQYF.

V gene TRBV5-1 combines with J gene TRBJ2-7; possibly TRBD2 for D (6 bases). Trimming took off 5 bases at V and 0 bases at J, with 15 bases between the two ends. CDR3 length equals 15 residues. The germline V gene has CDR1 SGHRS and CDR2 YFSETQ. CDR3 sequence reads: CASSWDLATSYEQYF. The CDR3 DNA reads as TGCGCCAGCAGTTGGGACTTAGCGACCTCCTACGAGCAGTACTTC. Full variable domain (rest looked up from reference TRBV5-1 and TRBJ2-7): KAGVTQTPRYLIKTRGQQVTLSCSPISGHRSVSWYQQTPGQGLQFLFEYFSETQRNKGNFPGRFSGRQFSNSRSEMNVSTLELGDSALYLCASSWDLATSYEQYFGPGTRLTVT.

J is TRBJ2-7 and V is TRBV28, with D possibly TRBD1 on 6 matching bases. V was shortened by 2 bases and J by 3 bases, with 14 bases between the two germline ends. In germline, CDR1 is MDHEN, CDR2 SYDVKM. The CDR3 has 15 residues. In DNA form, the CDR3 reads TGTGCCAGCAGTTTACAGGGGCCTCCAGTCTACGAGCAGTACTTC. Translated: CASSLQGPPVYEQYF.

The rearrangement joins TRBV10-3 to TRBJ2-1; TRBD2 matches at 15 bases. Germline assignment: CDR1 ENHRY and CDR2 SYGVKD. The CDR3 spans 16 residues. The J segment lost 8 bases and the V segment lost 4 bases, leaving 6 bases of the junction unmatched. The CDR3 region is CAISGGLAGGGDEQFF. The DNA of the CDR3 is TGTGCCATCAGTGGGGGACTAGCGGGAGGCGGCGATGAGCAGTTCTTC.

The chain carries TRBV7-2 and TRBJ2-5, with no clear D. The end of the DNA is better explained by TRBJ2-7, so the J call may be wrong. This CDR3 comprises 16 residues. Germline CDR1 is SGHTA and CDR2 is FQGNSA. The CDR3 protein is CASSFPRRLGTYEQYF. The CDR3 bases are TGTGCCAGCAGCTTCCCCAGGCGGCTGGGTACCTACGAGCAGTACTTC.

In DNA form, the CDR3 reads TGTGCCAGCAGTTACACCACAGGACAGCCCGAAAAACTGTTTTTT. Encoded protein: CASSYTTGQPEKLFF. The V gene is TRBV6-6, the J gene TRBJ1-4, with a weak D call TRBD1 (6 bases). In germline, CDR1 is MNHNY, CDR2 SVGAGI (reference sequence). The CDR3 contains 15 residues. Between the trimmed V and J ends, which lost 2 bases and 8 bases, there was a span of 15 bases.

The chain couples TRBV21-1 to TRBJ2-1; TRBD1, the D gene given by the table, was not confirmed from the DNA. TRBV21-1 is assigned pseudogene status. This CDR3 contains 18 residues. In DNA, the CDR3 is TGTGCCAGCAGCAAACCCGCCCCAAAGACATCTTTTTTCAATGAGCAGTTCTTC. Protein product: CASSKPAPKTSFFNEQFF.

The chain carries TRBV5-5 and TRBJ1-2; maybe TRBD1 (6 bases). This CDR3 has 15 residues. CDR1 and CDR2 (germline): SGHKS, YYEKEE (reference sequence). Trimming removed 2 bases from V and 6 bases from J, with 17 bases in between. The CDR3 region has the DNA TGTGCCAGCAGCTTAAACAGGGAGGGGAAGAATGGCTACACCTTC. This translates into CASSLNREGKNGYTF. Full variable domain (remainder filled in from reference TRBV5-5 and TRBJ1-2): DAGVTQSPTHLIKTRGQQVTLRCSPISGHKSVSWYQQVLGQGPQFIFQYYEKEERGRGNFPDRFSARQFPNYSSELNVNALLLGDSALYLCASSLNREGKNGYTFGSGTRLTVV.

The CDR3 coding sequence is TGTGCCAGCAGCTTGTCCTACAATGAGCAGTTCTTC. Translation gives CASSLSYNEQFF. V and J are TRBV13 and TRBJ2-1; no clear D gene. The V and J ends lost 3 bases and 1 base respectively, with 1 base between them. CDR3 length equals 12 residues. Per germline, CDR1 PRHDT and CDR2 FYEKMQ (reference sequence). Filled out from reference TRBV13 and TRBJ2-1, the complete variable domain reads AAGVIQSPRHLIKEKRETATLKCYPIPRHDTVYWYQQGPGQDPQFLISFYEKMQSDKGSIPDRFSAQQFSDYHSELNMSSLELGDSALYFCASSLSYNEQFFGPGTRLTVL.

V gene TRBV9 combines with J gene TRBJ1-3, with 8 bases matching TRBD1. Trimming at V came to 4 bases and at J to 4 bases, leaving 13 bases not matched to a gene. Germline assignment: CDR1 SGDLS and CDR2 YYNGEE. This CDR3 spans 17 amino acids. The CDR3 DNA is TGTGCCAGCAGCTCCCGGACAGGGCACGAACCGGGAAACACCATATATTTT. It codes for CASSSRTGHEPGNTIYF.